A selection of T cell receptor beta chains follows, all from one sample in a study of vaccination and CD4 T cells after COVID-19. The antigens for these receptors are not known. In TCRdb, the PCR reads were re-called with MiXCR into one record per CDR3 protein. The table has about 11,000 distinct CDR3 sequences, roughly 77% seen once. Sequenced: CD4+ T cells from blood, cultured in vitro. The receptors stem from a human donor who had recovered from COVID-19. Both conserved end residues are part of each CDR3. A D gene is named only where the DNA matches it firmly. Clone size is shown for a subset of rows, as once, few, many or a class of expanded clone.

j_gene: TRBJ1-1; d_gene: -; v_gene: TRBV7-6; abundance: -; len: 15; CDR3nt: TGTGCCAGCAGCTTGATCGGGACATCGAACACTGAAGCTTTCTTT; CDR3aa: CASSLIGTSNTEAFF
j_gene: TRBJ1-5; d_gene: -; v_gene: TRBV10-2; abundance: -; len: 15; CDR3nt: TGCGCCAGCAGTGAGTCTAGGGGGTTCAATCAGCCCCAGCATTTT; CDR3aa: CASSESRGFNQPQHF
j_gene: TRBJ2-5; d_gene: -; v_gene: TRBV7-2; abundance: -; len: 14; CDR3nt: TGTGCCAGCAGCCAAAGTGGGCTGCGGGAGACCCAGTACTTC; CDR3aa: CASSQSGLRETQYF
j_gene: TRBJ1-2; d_gene: -; v_gene: TRBV7-2; abundance: -; len: 15; CDR3nt: TGTGCCAGCAGCTTAGACCGAGGGGGGCCCTATGGCTACACCTTC; CDR3aa: CASSLDRGGPYGYTF
j_gene: TRBJ1-6; d_gene: -; v_gene: TRBV28; abundance: -; len: 13; CDR3nt: TGTGCCAGCAGCCCCTCCTATAATTCACCCCTCCACTTT; CDR3aa: CASSPSYNSPLHF
j_gene: TRBJ2-7; d_gene: -; v_gene: TRBV28; abundance: -; len: 13; CDR3nt: TGTGCCAGCAGTCGACCCGGGGGCTACGAGCAGTACTTC; CDR3aa: CASSRPGGYEQYF
j_gene: TRBJ1-2; d_gene: -; v_gene: TRBV7-2; abundance: -; len: 14; CDR3nt: TGTGCCAGCAGCTTCCAGTGGACCAACTATGGCTACACCTTC; CDR3aa: CASSFQWTNYGYTF
j_gene: TRBJ1-6; d_gene: -; v_gene: TRBV20-1; abundance: once; len: 13; CDR3nt: TGCAGTGCTAGCCCGGGGCCAAATTCACCCCTCCACTTT; CDR3aa: CSASPGPNSPLHF
j_gene: TRBJ2-5; d_gene: -; v_gene: TRBV15; abundance: -; len: 15; CDR3nt: TGTGCCACCAGCAGAGAGACAGGAGGCTTCGGGACCCAGTACTTC; CDR3aa: CATSRETGGFGTQYF
j_gene: TRBJ2-7; d_gene: -; v_gene: TRBV7-2; abundance: few; len: 14; CDR3nt: TGTGCCAGCAGCTCCGAGGCCCTCGCCTACGAGCAGTACTTC; CDR3aa: CASSSEALAYEQYF
j_gene: TRBJ2-7; d_gene: TRBD1; v_gene: TRBV7-9; abundance: medium-sized; len: 14; CDR3nt: TGTGCCAGCACCATCCCGGGACAGGGGACCGAGCAGTACTTC; CDR3aa: CASTIPGQGTEQYF
j_gene: TRBJ2-7; d_gene: TRBD2; v_gene: TRBV15; abundance: few; len: 14; CDR3nt: TGTGCCACCAGCGAGACTAGCGGGGGCTACGAGCAGTACTTC; CDR3aa: CATSETSGGYEQYF
j_gene: TRBJ1-2; d_gene: -; v_gene: TRBV6-2/TRBV6-3; abundance: once; len: 14; CDR3nt: TGTGCCACGGAACGGGACCGGAGAAACTATGGCTACACCTTC; CDR3aa: CATERDRRNYGYTF
j_gene: TRBJ2-7; d_gene: TRBD1; v_gene: TRBV20-1; abundance: -; len: 16; CDR3nt: TGCAGTGCTAGTGGTGCCGGACAGGGAGTCTCGGGCGAGCAGTACTTC; CDR3aa: CSASGAGQGVSGEQYF
j_gene: TRBJ2-7; d_gene: TRBD2; v_gene: TRBV7-9; abundance: -; len: 16; CDR3nt: TGTGCCAGCAGCGCGTCACTAGCGGGAGGCACCTACGAGCAGTACTTC; CDR3aa: CASSASLAGGTYEQYF
j_gene: TRBJ2-1; d_gene: TRBD2; v_gene: TRBV24-1; abundance: -; len: 17; CDR3nt: TGTGCCACCAGTGATTTTTGGGGGACTAGCGGGAGCGATGAGCAGTTCTTC; CDR3aa: CATSDFWGTSGSDEQFF
j_gene: TRBJ2-1; d_gene: -; v_gene: TRBV24-1; abundance: -; len: 17; CDR3nt: TGTGCCACCAGTGATCAGGGGGGGTTTAGCTCCTACAATGAGCAGTTCTTC; CDR3aa: CATSDQGGFSSYNEQFF
j_gene: TRBJ2-5; d_gene: -; v_gene: TRBV11-2; abundance: -; len: 13; CDR3nt: TGTGCCAGCAGTCGGTCGTACCAAGAGACCCAGTACTTC; CDR3aa: CASSRSYQETQYF
j_gene: TRBJ2-7; d_gene: TRBD1; v_gene: TRBV18; abundance: -; len: 13; CDR3nt: TGTGCCAGCTCACCGGGACAGTCCTACGAGCAGTACTTC; CDR3aa: CASSPGQSYEQYF
j_gene: TRBJ2-5; d_gene: TRBD2; v_gene: TRBV7-2; abundance: -; len: 19; CDR3nt: TGTGCCAGCAGCTTAGCGAGGAAACTAGCGGGAGCTGGAGGGGAGACCCAGTACTTC; CDR3aa: CASSLARKLAGAGGETQYF
j_gene: TRBJ2-7; d_gene: -; v_gene: TRBV7-2; abundance: once; len: 13; CDR3nt: TGTGCCAGCAGCTATAGCGCAGCCTACGAGCAGTACTTC; CDR3aa: CASSYSAAYEQYF
j_gene: TRBJ1-1; d_gene: -; v_gene: TRBV7-9; abundance: -; len: 15; CDR3nt: TGTGCCAGCAGGGGGGCAGGGCCCTTGAACACTGAAGCTTTCTTT; CDR3aa: CASRGAGPLNTEAFF